The sequence of this T cell receptor beta chain was determined in a study of PD-1 blockade in classical Hodgkin lymphoma. Notes on the study in general: Relapsed/refractory patients reportedly had lower baseline diversity than newly diagnosed patients. CD4+ TCR diversity rose significantly by C4D1, and CD8+ TCR diversity did not. Patients with a complete response exhibited baseline diversity comparable to newly diagnosed patients.

Each and every patient relapsed after autologous stem cell transplantation, and patients got differing brentuximab vedotin exposure. Concerning this clone: Its matching antigen is unknown.

In germline, CDR1 is SEHNR, CDR2 FQNEAQ (reference sequence). J lost 7 bases, V lost 6 bases, and 10 bases had no gene match. CDR3 size: 15 residues. The table came from immunoSEQ multiplex PCR; TCRdb's copy has only in-frame clones and leaves some out. The top ten clones hold over 5% of a sample with tens of thousands of clones, 88% of them seen once. The TCR originated in a human donor with classical Hodgkin lymphoma. J is TRBJ2-1 and V is TRBV7-9; TRBD1 agrees at 9 bases. The sequences come from peripheral blood mononuclear cells (PBMCs), collected before the second cycle of nivolumab. The CDR3 nucleotides are TGTGCCAGCAGAACCGCCAGGGACAGGGAGAATGAGCAGTTCTTC. As protein: CASRTARDRENEQFF.